The 17 T cell receptor beta chains below were found in one sample sequenced in a study of shared T cell receptors in the human thymus. Produced via immunoSEQ multiplex PCR; TCRdb's table is partial and in-frame only. This sample has 500,000 to 750,000 clones, with approximately 87% found just once. The sample also formed part of further work on human thymus T cells.

Material: thymocytes. The receptors here all came from a boy under two years old with a congenital heart defect.

This sequence joins TRBV2 and TRBJ2-7, with a possible D match to TRBD1 (5 bases). The CDR3 totals 15 residues. Trimming pared 4 bases from V and 2 bases from J, leaving 15 bases between. Germline CDR1 and CDR2: SNHLY and FYNNEI. CDR3 bases: TGTGCCAGCAGTGTGTCCGGACATGGAACCTACGAGCAGTACTTC. This sequence encodes CASSVSGHGTYEQYF.

J is TRBJ2-7 and V is TRBV5-5, with a possible D match to TRBD1 (5 bases). Germline-derived CDR1 and CDR2 are SGHKS and YYEKEE (reference sequence). The CDR3 has 14 amino acids. The ends were cut back, 5 bases at V and 0 bases at J, with 12 bases in the middle. CDR3 amino acids: CASSQTVSSYEQYF. DNA of the CDR3: TGTGCCAGCAGTCAGACAGTGAGCTCCTACGAGCAGTACTTC.

The V call is TRBV14, the J call TRBJ2-7, with 10 bases lining up with TRBD2. This CDR3 is 15 amino acids long. V trimming: 4 bases; J trimming: 4 bases; junction bases outside the gene matches: 7. Germline V gene data show CDR1 as SGHDN and CDR2 as FVKESK. DNA for the CDR3: TGTGCCAGCAGCCCCGGACTAGCGGAACTTTACGAGCAGTACTTC. It translates to CASSPGLAELYEQYF. The full variable domain, completed using reference TRBV14 and TRBJ2-7, is EAGVTQFPSHSVIEKGQTVTLRCDPISGHDNLYWYRRVMGKEIKFLLHFVKESKQDESGMPNNRFLAERTGGTYSTLKVQPAELEDSGVYFCASSPGLAELYEQYFGPGTRLTVT.

The genes are TRBV27 and TRBJ1-2; perhaps TRBD1 as D (5 bases). Trimming pared 0 bases from V and 4 bases from J, leaving 18 bases between. The CDR3 spans 17 residues. Germline V gene sequence: CDR1 MNHEY, CDR2 SMNVEV (reference sequence). The CDR3 DNA sequence: TGTGCCAGCAGTTTATCCCGGGCGCTGTCCGGGGGCTATGGCTACACCTTC. Translated: CASSLSRALSGGYGYTF.

This clone was found once. This chain connects TRBV27 to TRBJ2-7; TRBD1 matches at 8 bases. The CDR3 loop spans 14 amino acids. J lost 5 bases, V lost 7 bases, and 10 bases had no gene match. Germline assignment: CDR1 MNHEY and CDR2 SMNVEV (reference sequence). Written as DNA, the CDR3 is TGTGCCAGCACTTCAGGACAGGGACGACACGAGCAGTACTTC. The encoded protein is CASTSGQGRHEQYF.

The chain links TRBV21-1 to TRBJ2-5; the table calls TRBD2, which could not be checked here. TRBV21-1 is a recognized pseudogene. The CDR3 runs 14 residues. CDR3 DNA sequence: TGTGCCAGCAGCAAAAGGCCGAGAGGGGAGACCCAGTACTTC. This sequence encodes CASSKRPRGETQYF.

The chain carries TRBV14 and TRBJ2-1, with 9 bases that match TRBD2. With 0 bases clipped from V and 2 bases from J, the junction kept 11 bases outside the gene matches. The V gene's germline CDR1 is SGHDN and CDR2 FVKESK. CDR3 length: 19 amino acids. CDR3 in amino acids: CASSQDPVTSGYTYNEQFF. The CDR3, as DNA: TGTGCCAGCAGCCAAGATCCCGTGACTAGCGGATATACCTACAATGAGCAGTTCTTC.

The V and J genes are TRBV10-1 and TRBJ2-2; 7 bases agree with TRBD2. The CDR3 has 20 amino acids. Per germline, CDR1 WNHNN and CDR2 SYGVQD (reference sequence). V lost 2 bases, J lost 0 bases, and 15 bases stayed unmatched. The CDR3 DNA follows: TGCGCCAGCAGTGAGCGGGCTAGCGGACCAATCCCCGCGAACACCGGGGAGCTGTTTTTT. Amino acids: CASSERASGPIPANTGELFF.

The chain joins TRBV6-4 to TRBJ1-5, with D perhaps TRBD1 (5 bases). The CDR3 is 13 amino acids. Trimming removed 2 bases from V and 6 bases from J, with 8 bases in between. Germline-derived CDR1 and CDR2 are MRHNA and SNTAGT. The CDR3 sequence: CASSDAGGQPQHF. The CDR3 coding sequence is TGTGCCAGCAGTGACGCGGGGGGTCAGCCCCAGCATTTT.

The chain combines TRBV7-2 with TRBJ2-5, with 8 bases fitting TRBD1. Germline-derived CDR1 and CDR2 are SGHTA and FQGNSA. The CDR3 is 16 residues long. The V gene end was trimmed by 5 bases and the J gene end by 9 bases; junction bases not matched to a gene: 17. CDR3 DNA: TGTGCCAGCAGCCAGAAACGGGACAGGCTCCAAAGGGCCCAGTACTTC. Its protein product is CASSQKRDRLQRAQYF.

The chain carries TRBV5-4 and TRBJ2-7; no clear D. CDR1 is SGHNT and CDR2 is YYREEE in the germline V gene (reference sequence). V was cut by 6 bases and J by 3 bases, with 10 bases left in between. This CDR3 spans 12 amino acids. Here the CDR3 DNA reads TGTGCCAGCAACGGGTCCCTCTACGAGCAGTACTTC. Its protein is CASNGSLYEQYF.

This chain joins TRBV7-9 and TRBJ1-3; 7 bases agree with TRBD1. The CDR3 consists of 18 residues. The germline V gene encodes CDR1 SEHNR and CDR2 FQNEAQ (reference sequence). V dropped 4 bases and J dropped 5; count of bases not matched to a gene: 17. The CDR3 loop reads CASSSAPEGARNRNTIYF. In DNA form, the CDR3 reads TGTGCCAGCAGCTCCGCCCCGGAGGGGGCAAGAAATAGAAACACCATATATTTT.

The chain combines TRBV28 with TRBJ2-5; 13 nucleotides align to TRBD2. The CDR3 is 17 amino acids. The V gene's germline CDR1 is MDHEN and CDR2 SYDVKM. J gave up 2 bases and V 6 bases, and 9 bases lay outside the gene matches. The CDR3 region is CASSSGLAGESQETQYF. Here the CDR3 DNA reads TGTGCCAGCAGCTCCGGACTAGCGGGAGAAAGTCAAGAGACCCAGTACTTC. Drawing the rest from reference TRBV28 and TRBJ2-5, the complete variable domain is DVKVTQSSRYLVKRTGEKVFLECVQDMDHENMFWYRQDPGLGLRLIYFSYDVKMKEKGDIPEGYSVSREKKERFSLILESASTNQTSMYLCASSSGLAGESQETQYFGPGTRLLVL.

The chain couples TRBV27 to TRBJ2-5; TRBD1 matches 8 bases. CDR3 length: 15 residues. Germline assignment: CDR1 MNHEY and CDR2 SMNVEV (reference sequence). The V gene end was trimmed by 5 bases and the J gene end by 2 bases; junction bases not matched to a gene: 7. The CDR3 loop is CASSPADRAQETQYF. DNA for the CDR3: TGTGCCAGCAGTCCAGCGGACAGGGCGCAAGAGACCCAGTACTTC.

V usage is TRBV19 and J usage is TRBJ1-5; weak D call: TRBD1 (6 bases). The germline gives CDR1 LNHDA, CDR2 SQIVND (reference sequence). The CDR3 loop spans 14 amino acids. V lost 6 bases to trimming and J lost 5 bases, with 14 bases between them. CDR3 nucleotide sequence: TGTGCCAGTAGCCTTGGACAGACCTATCAGCCCCAGCATTTT. It is translated as CASSLGQTYQPQHF.

The rearrangement links TRBV11-3 to TRBJ2-7, with 9 bases matching TRBD1. Trimming cost V 3 bases and J 6 bases; bases outside gene matches: 12. Germline CDR1 SGHNT, CDR2 YENEEA. The CDR3 contains 16 residues. CDR3 protein: CASSFSPGTGKSEQYF. The CDR3 DNA follows: TGTGCCAGCAGCTTCAGTCCCGGGACAGGGAAATCCGAGCAGTACTTC. Looking up the rest from reference TRBV11-3 and TRBJ2-7 gives the full variable domain: EAGVVQSPRYKIIEKKQPVAFWCNPISGHNTLYWYLQNLGQGPELLIRYENEEAVDDSQLPKDRFSAERLKGVDSTLKIQPAELGDSAVYLCASSFSPGTGKSEQYFGPGTRLTVT.

The gene calls are TRBV27 and TRBJ2-1, with 11 bases identical to TRBD2. Germline trimming cut 5 bases from V and 6 bases from J; bases unmatched to any gene: 12. CDR3 length equals 17 residues. CDR1 and CDR2 from the germline V gene are MNHEY and SMNVEV (reference sequence). The CDR3 DNA follows: TGTGCCAGCAGTCCTCCCTCACTAGCGGGAGTACCCAATGAGCAGTTCTTC. Amino acids: CASSPPSLAGVPNEQFF.